These 3 T cell receptor beta chains originate from one sample sequenced in a study of T cell responses to AZD1222 COVID-19 vaccine. The data were produced by immunoSEQ multiplex PCR, yet TCRdb's version contains in-frame clones alone and is incomplete. The sample lists about 100,000 clones, roughly 90% seen once, with about 6.6% in the top ten. The material was peripheral blood, obtained on day 0 of AZD1222 vaccination. These receptors were obtained from an adult in good health.

This clone has only a few counts. The rearrangement uses TRBV18 and TRBJ1-1, with TRBD1 identical over 9 bases. V shed 5 bases and J 8 bases; nucleotides not matched to a gene: 3. This CDR3 has 12 amino acids. CDR1 and CDR2 from the germline V gene are KGHSH and LQKENI. The CDR3: CASSKTGGEAFF. CDR3 DNA: TGTGCCAGCTCAAAAACAGGGGGCGAAGCTTTCTTT.

The chain carries TRBV4-1 and TRBJ1-2; 7 nucleotides align to TRBD1. The CDR3 consists of 15 residues. Trimming removed 4 bases from V and 7 bases from J; junction bases left unmatched: 12. Germline lookup yields CDR1 MGHRA and CDR2 YSYEKL. The chain's CDR3 is CASSLLGDSIVGYTF. CDR3 nucleotide sequence: TGCGCCAGCAGCCTCTTGGGGGACAGTATCGTTGGCTACACCTTC.

This chain uses TRBV6-5 with TRBJ1-2, with TRBD1 as a possible D gene (5 bases). The length of the CDR3 is 15 residues. Germline loops: CDR1 MNHEY, CDR2 SVGAGI. V was pared by 2 bases and J by 4 bases, with 14 bases between. CDR3 amino acids: CASSYQGVSSYGYTF. As DNA, the CDR3 is TGTGCCAGCAGTTACCAAGGGGTTAGTAGCTATGGCTACACCTTC.